This T cell receptor (beta chain) was captured by sequencing in a study of blood T cell repertoires in COVID-19 (dated by TCRdb to the early 2020s). Turning to the overall study: The collaborator samples originated in the United States, Italy and Spain and spanned the acute and convalescent phases of COVID-19. The prospective study material was composed of cDNA or gDNA derived from T cells, B-cell-depleted T cells, or PBMCs. The dataset comprised deeply sampled blood TCRbeta repertoires from subjects exposed to, actively infected with, or recovered from COVID-19. The repertoires were released in a freely available public database meant as a resource for research on the immune response to SARS-CoV-2. The samples were drawn from the first 160 participants of the ongoing ImmuneRACE study and from over 950 subjects provided by 6 global collaborators. Nearly every sample came with metadata listing a de-identified subject ID, COVID-19 status, age in years and sex. Where HLA class I and class II types were available, the types were taken from metadata supplied by the sample provider, not from assay-based typing. The research as a whole found: How much clinical and demographic metadata was included differed by source and by participant, and the metadata was provided uncurated.

Collaborating institutions collected whole blood in K2EDTA tubes following their own protocols. Collaborator samples were shipped for TCRbeta analysis as frozen whole blood, isolated PBMCs, or DNA extracted from either sample type. Comments on this clone: This clone's antigen is unknown. No much larger clone exists at a distance of one base, and base qualities are not known.

Its CDR3 holds 15 amino acids, cysteine through phenylalanine. Only the CDR3 portion is preserved as DNA: 45 bases, with reading frame beginning at the first base. As encoded in the germline V gene (reference sequence), CDR1 is SEHNR while CDR2 is FQNEAQ. V and J lose 2 bases and 4 bases, and a span of 14 bases separates them. The immunoSEQ Assay, a bias-controlled multiplex PCR, was used to amplify TCRbeta CDR3 regions from genomic DNA. The paper's data handling went like this. The number of nucleated cells in each sample was estimated by amplification of reference gene primers within the assay. To quantify the absolute abundance of each unique TCRbeta CDR3 rearrangement, sequence reads were collapsed and filtered. For each sample, productive Simpson clonality was calculated as the square root of Simpson's diversity index across productive rearrangements. Entries here come from immuneACCESS through TCRdb and include only in-frame sequences with V and J called. Some clones fail to appear in such tables; in the studies checked, an unresolved V gene covers under half of the shortfall, and the cause of the remainder is unknown. V, J and clone size reflect that table, while D and trimming were determined from the DNA. This sample has 95,000 to 150,000 clones in its table, and over 75% of those were observed once. About a tenth of the sample is in the top ten clones.

Recombination joined TRBV7-9 with TRBJ1-2; perhaps TRBD1 is the D gene, with 6 bases matching. Sample: peripheral blood. This TCR derives from a man at least 80 years old with acute or convalescent COVID-19. The nucleotide sequence is given as TGTGCCAGCAGCTTAAGTGTCACAGGGCTCTATGGCTACACCTTC. Its translation is CASSLSVTGLYGYTF. Where the CDR3 stops, the reference TRBV7-9 and TRBJ1-2 genes take over; the full variable domain is DTGVSQNPRHKITKRGQNVTFRCDPISEHNRLYWYRQTLGQGPEFLTYFQNEAQLEKSRLLSDRFSAERPKGSFSTLEIQRTEQGDSAMYLCASSLSVTGLYGYTFGSGTRLTVV.